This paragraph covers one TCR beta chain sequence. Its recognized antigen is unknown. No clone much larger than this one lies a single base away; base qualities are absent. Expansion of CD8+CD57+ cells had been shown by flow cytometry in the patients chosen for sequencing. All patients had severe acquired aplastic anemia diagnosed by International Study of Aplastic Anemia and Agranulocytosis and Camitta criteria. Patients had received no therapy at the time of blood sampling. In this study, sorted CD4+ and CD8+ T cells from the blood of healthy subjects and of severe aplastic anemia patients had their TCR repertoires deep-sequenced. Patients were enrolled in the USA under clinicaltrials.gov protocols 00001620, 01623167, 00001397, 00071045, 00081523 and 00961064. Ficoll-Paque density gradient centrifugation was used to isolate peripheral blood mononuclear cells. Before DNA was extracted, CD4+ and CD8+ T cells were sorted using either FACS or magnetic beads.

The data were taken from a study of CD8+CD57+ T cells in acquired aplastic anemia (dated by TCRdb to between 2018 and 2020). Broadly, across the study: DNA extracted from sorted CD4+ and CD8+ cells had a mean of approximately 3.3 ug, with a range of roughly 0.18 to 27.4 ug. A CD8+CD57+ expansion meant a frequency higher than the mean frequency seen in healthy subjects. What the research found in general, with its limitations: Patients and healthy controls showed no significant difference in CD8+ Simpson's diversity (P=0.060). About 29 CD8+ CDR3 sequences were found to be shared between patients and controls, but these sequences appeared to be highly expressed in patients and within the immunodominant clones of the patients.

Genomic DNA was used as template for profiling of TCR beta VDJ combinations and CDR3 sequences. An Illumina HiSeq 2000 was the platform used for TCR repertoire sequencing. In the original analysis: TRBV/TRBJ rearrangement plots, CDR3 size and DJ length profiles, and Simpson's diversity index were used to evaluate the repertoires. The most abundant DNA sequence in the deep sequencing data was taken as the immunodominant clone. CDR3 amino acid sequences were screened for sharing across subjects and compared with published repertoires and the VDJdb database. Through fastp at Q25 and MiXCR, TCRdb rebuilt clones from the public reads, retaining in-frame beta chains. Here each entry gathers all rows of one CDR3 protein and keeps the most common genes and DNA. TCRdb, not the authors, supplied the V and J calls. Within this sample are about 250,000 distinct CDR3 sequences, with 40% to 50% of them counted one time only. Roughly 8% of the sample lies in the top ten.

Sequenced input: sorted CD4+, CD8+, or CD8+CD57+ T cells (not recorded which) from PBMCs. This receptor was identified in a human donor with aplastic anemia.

The sequenced DNA: TGCAGTGCTAGAGAGTTCGAAGAGACCCAGTACTTC. Its translation is CSAREFEETQYF. This chain is built from TRBV20-1 and TRBJ2-5, with no D gene named confidently. The germline V gene (reference sequence) yields DFQATT for CDR1 and SNEGSKA for CDR2. The CDR3 has 12 amino acids, counting the end cysteine and phenylalanine. The retained sequence is limited to the CDR3, 36 bases, with the frame set at the first base. V loses 0 bases of germline sequence and J loses 3 bases, and the interval between the two ends is 5 bases.